This TCR beta chain was obtained from a study of shared clonotypes between healthy human individuals (dated by TCRdb to 2020 to 2022). At the level of the whole study: The cohort comprised two women and a few men aged 18 to 49 years. For each donor, CD4 naive and CD4 memory were each given three plates, CD8 naive was given two plates, and CD8 memory was given one plate. To estimate repertoire size and how much clonotypes are shared between individuals, the study performed deep sequencing of blood TCR repertoires from a few healthy adults. Libraries were prepared and TCR repertoires were sequenced by different laboratories using diverse techniques, in order to increase sequencing depth and limit assay-specific biases. Per donor, leukapheresis produced somewhere between about 0.9 and 9.5 billion PBMCs.

The CDR3 goes from the cysteine to the phenylalanine over 15 residues. Only the CDR3 part of the read is kept: 45 bases, read in frame from the first base. V is pared back by 4 bases and J by 10 bases, with 22 bases lying between the germline termini. Via the germline V gene (reference sequence), CDR1 is MNHEY and CDR2 SMNVEV. The investigation overall reported the following: Even with the large sequencing depth, rarefaction of the sorted-subset datasets indicated that sequencing was incomplete. About 5% of naive CD4, 3.5% of naive CD8, approximately 2% of memory CD4, and approximately 0.39% of memory CD8 clonotypes were shared across a few donors. Naive subsets generally had larger estimated clonotype richness than memory subsets. Because the study included a small number of donors, the genetic and exposure-history diversity represented was limited. Pairwise subsampling led to the expectation that sequencing depth would affect the degree of clonotype sharing among donors. Only blood was sampled, and tissue TCR repertoires likely differ from those in blood. Clonotypes shared by all four sorted-subset donors showed higher generation probabilities than non-shared clonotypes.

For the CD8 naive samples, CD45RO-negative cells were positively selected for CCR7, yielding a CD45RA+CCR7+ population from which TemRA cells were excluded. Healthy HIV-negative adults with no recently reported acute infections or vaccinations were included as donors. Every donor was a Caucasian adult living in Nashville, Tennessee, USA. After blood collection by leukapheresis, PBMCs were isolated using Ficoll-Histopaque density gradient centrifugation and then cryopreserved in the vapor phase of liquid nitrogen. Analytical flow cytometry was used to check the purity and quantity of each magnetically sorted T cell population. Genomic DNA was isolated from every sorted fraction and measured by UV absorbance on a Nanodrop 2000c. On this clone itself: The clone's antigen remains unknown. The record has no base qualities; no much larger clone is one base away.

TCR CDR3 regions were amplified from genomic DNA by multiplex PCR using the deep immunoSEQ assay. Genomic DNA extracted from each cell subset was distributed evenly over all wells of several immunoSEQ 96-well plates, and each plate served as one replicate. For sorted subsets, each replicate PCR was loaded with roughly 200 ng genomic DNA, equivalent to 32,000 or so T cell genomes. Purified libraries were measured with a Qubit 3.0 fluorometer, size-checked on a Bioanalyzer 2100, and measured again with the KAPA Library Quantification kit. A separate single-read 150-cycle Illumina NextSeq 550 flow cell was used to sequence each immunoSEQ 96-well plate. The study's own analysis went as follows. Because the immunoSEQ output held only junctional sequences and lacked quality scores, the filtering could not match the filtering applied to full-length reads. Sequences were annotated with PyIR, a Python wrapper for IgBLAST v1.9, using IMGT germline references to assign V/J genes and CDR3. Any read was removed if the V/J assignment was weak (E-value above 1e-6), the CDR3 was missing, or the read contained stop codons, out-of-frame junctions, or ambiguous translated residues. V3J clonotypes were defined by identical inferred V gene, J gene, and CDR3 amino acid sequence. Percentage overlap between repertoires was calculated by dividing the number of shared unique clonotypes by the size of the smaller repertoire. Repertoire richness was assessed with RTK rarefaction, the Chao1 estimator, and Recon v2.1 estimates of unobserved clonotypes. Generation probabilities were computed with OLGA for all TCRbeta clonotypes obtained by the gDNA method from several donors. TCRdb mirrors the immuneACCESS table, restricted to in-frame sequences. Some clones are absent from its copies; in checked studies, under half trace to an unresolved V gene, and the reason for the others is unknown. V, J and clone size reflect that table, while D and trimming were determined from the DNA. Here the sample has about 610,000 clones; roughly 96% occur a single time. The ten largest make up 0.11% of the sample.

The source of this sequence is a woman aged 25 to 39 in good health. The V and J segments used are TRBV27 and TRBJ2-5, with no confidently assigned D gene. Sequencing was performed on naive CD8+ T cells sorted from blood. The cell subset or site label here, explained by the study, means: CD45RA+CCR7+. The nucleotides are TGTGCCAGCAGTTCACCTGGTTCACAGCCAAGAGACCAGTACTTC. It translates to CASSSPGSQPRDQYF.